This T cell receptor beta chain was recovered during a study of cytomegalovirus exposure and HLA in healthy donors. Study-wide context: A prior study identified 117 million unique TCR beta sequences from 200 million or so T cells.

The PCR ran on 60 Vbeta and 13 Jbeta primers. Some clones are missing from TCRdb's copy, which holds only in-frame ones; the method was immunoSEQ multiplex PCR. Of under 120,000 clones listed, roughly 80% are singletons. Study results and caveats: Confirmation was obtained in vitro that three CMV-associated chains are specific for CMV antigens.

A note on this clone: Antigen unknown.

Sequencing used PBMCs. This TCR was recovered from a female donor in good health and CMV-seropositive.

CDR3 sequence reads: CASSLVGANEKLFF. The CDR3 region has the DNA TGTGCCAGCAGCTTAGTAGGGGCTAATGAAAAACTGTTTTTT. The chain carries TRBV7-6 and TRBJ1-4, with D possibly TRBD1 on 5 matching bases. The germline V gene encodes CDR1 SGHVS and CDR2 FNYEAQ. This CDR3 has 14 residues. Trimming shortened V by 1 base and J by 3 bases, and 6 bases separated the two germline ends.